Listed below are T cell receptor beta chains from one sample, sequenced in a study of blood T cell repertoires in COVID-19. The data were produced by immunoSEQ multiplex PCR, yet TCRdb's version contains in-frame clones alone and is incomplete. The table shows 300,000 to 350,000 clones, with 80% to 95% occurring only once. Sequences were obtained from peripheral blood. The receptors were sampled from a woman aged 30 to 39 with COVID-19, enrolled during active disease. Each CDR3 is given with its conserved first and last residue. Fields, in order: J gene, V gene, clone size, D gene, CDR3 DNA, CDR3 protein. The D gene is left open where the match is weak. Rows give clone size only sometimes, using once, few, many, or a class for an expanded clone.

J gene: TRBJ2-7; V gene: TRBV28; clone size: few; D gene: TRBD2; CDR3 DNA: TGTGCCACCGAACCTCAGACTAGCGGGAGGAACGAGCAGTACTTC; CDR3 protein: CATEPQTSGRNEQYF
J gene: TRBJ2-7; V gene: TRBV6-5; clone size: few; D gene: TRBD2; CDR3 DNA: TGTGCCAGCAGTCCAGTAGCGGGAGGGCACTACGAGCAGTACTTC; CDR3 protein: CASSPVAGGHYEQYF
J gene: TRBJ1-6; V gene: TRBV4-3; clone size: -; D gene: TRBD1; CDR3 DNA: TGCGCCAGCAGCCAAGAAGCAACCGGGACAGGGAATTCACCCCTCCACTTT; CDR3 protein: CASSQEATGTGNSPLHF
J gene: TRBJ2-7; V gene: TRBV10-3; clone size: -; D gene: TRBD1; CDR3 DNA: TGTGCCATCAGTGTCTTACCGGGACAGGGGGCAGGGGAGCAGTACTTC; CDR3 protein: CAISVLPGQGAGEQYF
J gene: TRBJ1-1; V gene: TRBV4-3; clone size: once; D gene: TRBD1; CDR3 DNA: TGCGCCAGCAGCCAAGATCACAGGGGGTCAGAAGCTTTCTTT; CDR3 protein: CASSQDHRGSEAFF
J gene: TRBJ1-2; V gene: TRBV28; clone size: -; D gene: TRBD1; CDR3 DNA: TGTGCCAGCAGTTTAGGACAGGGAAGTGGCTATGGCTACACCTTC; CDR3 protein: CASSLGQGSGYGYTF
J gene: TRBJ2-3; V gene: TRBV7-3; clone size: once; D gene: TRBD2; CDR3 DNA: TGTGCCAGCAGCGCCCGAACTAGCGTAACCTCGGATACGCAGTATTTT; CDR3 protein: CASSARTSVTSDTQYF
J gene: TRBJ1-5; V gene: TRBV4-2; clone size: few; D gene: -; CDR3 DNA: TGTGCCAGCAGCCAGTCTCGGGATCAGCCCCAGCATTTT; CDR3 protein: CASSQSRDQPQHF
J gene: TRBJ1-2; V gene: TRBV4-2; clone size: -; D gene: TRBD1; CDR3 DNA: TGTGCCAGCAGCCAAGCCGTGGGACAGGGGGCAGAAGGCTACACCTTC; CDR3 protein: CASSQAVGQGAEGYTF
J gene: TRBJ1-2; V gene: TRBV4-1; clone size: -; D gene: -; CDR3 DNA: TGCGCCAGCAGCAATCGTTACGAGATCTATGGCTACACCTTC; CDR3 protein: CASSNRYEIYGYTF
J gene: TRBJ2-1; V gene: TRBV28; clone size: -; D gene: TRBD2; CDR3 DNA: TGTGCCAGCAGTCCTCACCGAGGTAGCGGGAGAGGAAATGAGCAGTTCTTC; CDR3 protein: CASSPHRGSGRGNEQFF
J gene: TRBJ1-6; V gene: TRBV9; clone size: many; D gene: -; CDR3 DNA: TGTGCCAGCAGCGAGACAGTAGGGAATTCACCCCTCCACTTT; CDR3 protein: CASSETVGNSPLHF
J gene: TRBJ2-1; V gene: TRBV9; clone size: -; D gene: TRBD2; CDR3 DNA: TGTGCCAGCAGCGTAGTGCCCGGACTGTTAGCGGGAGGGAGCTCCTACAATGAGCAGTTCTTC; CDR3 protein: CASSVVPGLLAGGSSYNEQFF
J gene: TRBJ1-1; V gene: TRBV4-1; clone size: -; D gene: -; CDR3 DNA: TGCGCCAGCATCGGGTACACTGAAGCTTTCTTT; CDR3 protein: CASIGYTEAFF
J gene: TRBJ1-2; V gene: TRBV9; clone size: -; D gene: -; CDR3 DNA: TGTGCCAGCAGCGTAGCTGCAGAAAGCTATGGCTACACCTTC; CDR3 protein: CASSVAAESYGYTF
J gene: TRBJ2-5; V gene: TRBV28; clone size: -; D gene: -; CDR3 DNA: TGTGCCAGCAGGAGCTTCGTGACAAGGCAAGAGACCCAGTACTTC; CDR3 protein: CASRSFVTRQETQYF
J gene: TRBJ2-7; V gene: TRBV6-5; clone size: -; D gene: TRBD1; CDR3 DNA: TGTGCCAGCAGCCTACGGGACAGGGGATACGAGCAGTACTTC; CDR3 protein: CASSLRDRGYEQYF
J gene: TRBJ2-7; V gene: TRBV29-1; clone size: once; D gene: -; CDR3 DNA: TGCAGCGTTGTTTCTATGGGACATATTTACGAGCAGTACTTC; CDR3 protein: CSVVSMGHIYEQYF
J gene: TRBJ2-7; V gene: TRBV7-9; clone size: -; D gene: TRBD1; CDR3 DNA: TGTGCCAGCAGCCCCCAGGACAGGGGCTCCTACGAGCAGTACTTC; CDR3 protein: CASSPQDRGSYEQYF
J gene: TRBJ1-1; V gene: TRBV4-3; clone size: -; D gene: -; CDR3 DNA: TGCGCCAGCAGCACCTTTTGGGGGGTGAGCACTGAAGCTTTCTTT; CDR3 protein: CASSTFWGVSTEAFF
J gene: TRBJ1-5; V gene: TRBV28; clone size: -; D gene: -; CDR3 DNA: TGTGCCTCGCATGAGGTCAGTCAGCCCCAGCATTTT; CDR3 protein: CASHEVSQPQHF
J gene: TRBJ2-1; V gene: TRBV5-4; clone size: -; D gene: -; CDR3 DNA: TGTGCCAGCAGCTTGGCACAGTACAATGAGCAGTTCTTC; CDR3 protein: CASSLAQYNEQFF
J gene: TRBJ1-1; V gene: TRBV10-3; clone size: -; D gene: TRBD1; CDR3 DNA: TGTGCCATCAGTGCCGGACAGGCTGAAGCTTTCTTT; CDR3 protein: CAISAGQAEAFF
J gene: TRBJ1-5; V gene: TRBV5-8; clone size: -; D gene: -; CDR3 DNA: TGTGCCAGCAGCGGGCGGGGGGTGACGAGCAATCAGCCCCAGCATTTT; CDR3 protein: CASSGRGVTSNQPQHF
J gene: TRBJ1-5; V gene: TRBV5-6; clone size: -; D gene: -; CDR3 DNA: TGTGCCAGCAGCTCCGGGAGAAATCAGCCCCAGCATTTT; CDR3 protein: CASSSGRNQPQHF
J gene: TRBJ1-2; V gene: TRBV19; clone size: -; D gene: -; CDR3 DNA: TGTGCCAGTAGTCCCGAGGGGAGGGGTGGCTACACCTTC; CDR3 protein: CASSPEGRGGYTF
J gene: TRBJ2-2; V gene: TRBV29-1; clone size: -; D gene: TRBD1; CDR3 DNA: TGCAGCGTTGGTTTAGGGGGCTTGACCGGGGAGCTGTTTTTT; CDR3 protein: CSVGLGGLTGELFF
J gene: TRBJ2-4; V gene: TRBV28; clone size: -; D gene: -; CDR3 DNA: TGTGCCAGCAGTTTTCGGGGGTTAAACATTCAGTACTTC; CDR3 protein: CASSFRGLNIQYF
J gene: TRBJ1-4; V gene: TRBV6-1; clone size: -; D gene: -; CDR3 DNA: TGTGCCAGCAGTGAACAGGGGAATGAAAAACTGTTTTTT; CDR3 protein: CASSEQGNEKLFF
J gene: TRBJ2-3; V gene: TRBV5-1; clone size: -; D gene: TRBD1; CDR3 DNA: TGCGCCAGCAGCCGGGACAGAGATACGCAGTATTTT; CDR3 protein: CASSRDRDTQYF
J gene: TRBJ1-5; V gene: TRBV27; clone size: -; D gene: -; CDR3 DNA: TGTGCCAGCAGTTCCGGGACTGTGGGCCGATATAGCAATCAGCCCCAGCATTTT; CDR3 protein: CASSSGTVGRYSNQPQHF
J gene: TRBJ1-1; V gene: TRBV10-2; clone size: -; D gene: TRBD1; CDR3 DNA: TGCGCCAGCAATGGACAGGGCCGGGCTTTCTTT; CDR3 protein: CASNGQGRAFF
J gene: TRBJ2-5; V gene: TRBV6-5; clone size: -; D gene: -; CDR3 DNA: TGTGCCAGCAGTCGACCCCCCGGTAGCGAAGAGACCCAGTACTTC; CDR3 protein: CASSRPPGSEETQYF
J gene: TRBJ1-2; V gene: TRBV19; clone size: once; D gene: TRBD1; CDR3 DNA: TGTGCCAGTAGTGGTGCAGGGGGGTATGGCTACACCTTC; CDR3 protein: CASSGAGGYGYTF
J gene: TRBJ2-5; V gene: TRBV7-3; clone size: -; D gene: TRBD2; CDR3 DNA: TGTGCCAGCAGCTTAAGCGGGAGGGCCCTCGGAGAGACCCAGTACTTC; CDR3 protein: CASSLSGRALGETQYF
J gene: TRBJ2-7; V gene: TRBV6-6; clone size: few; D gene: TRBD2; CDR3 DNA: TGTGCCAGCAGTAAGGGACTAGCGGGGACCTACGAGCAGTACTTC; CDR3 protein: CASSKGLAGTYEQYF
J gene: TRBJ1-6; V gene: TRBV19; clone size: -; D gene: TRBD1; CDR3 DNA: TGTGCCAGTAGTATCGGACAGGGGAATTCACCCCTCCACTTT; CDR3 protein: CASSIGQGNSPLHF
J gene: TRBJ2-3; V gene: TRBV18; clone size: few; D gene: TRBD2; CDR3 DNA: TGTGCCAGCTCACGACTAGCGGGCTTCACAGATACGCAGTATTTT; CDR3 protein: CASSRLAGFTDTQYF
J gene: TRBJ1-5; V gene: TRBV28; clone size: -; D gene: TRBD1; CDR3 DNA: TGTGCCAGCATCCCGCCGGGACAGGGCTCGGGTCAGCCCCAGCATTTT; CDR3 protein: CASIPPGQGSGQPQHF
J gene: TRBJ2-7; V gene: TRBV6-5; clone size: -; D gene: TRBD2; CDR3 DNA: TGTGCCAGCAGTTACTTTGCGGGAGGTATTGGCGAGCAGTACTTC; CDR3 protein: CASSYFAGGIGEQYF
J gene: TRBJ1-5; V gene: TRBV7-2; clone size: -; D gene: -; CDR3 DNA: TGTGCCAGCAGTTCCCGGGGAGCCTACAATCAGCCCCAGCATTTT; CDR3 protein: CASSSRGAYNQPQHF
J gene: TRBJ1-1; V gene: TRBV4-1; clone size: -; D gene: -; CDR3 DNA: TGCGCCAGCAGCCAAGGGAGGGAAGCTTTCTTT; CDR3 protein: CASSQGREAFF
J gene: TRBJ1-6; V gene: TRBV3-1/TRBV3-2; clone size: -; D gene: -; CDR3 DNA: TGTGCCAGCAGCCAAGGGCCGGCGGCACCCCTCCACTTT; CDR3 protein: CASSQGPAAPLHF